A selection of T cell receptor beta chains follows, all from one sample in a study of blood T cells in healthy people across ages. MiXCR was run by TCRdb on the 5' RACE reads, yielding one entry per CDR3 protein. The data contain hundreds of thousands of distinct CDR3 sequences, roughly 34% of them seen just once; the ten biggest clones take up under 15%. Sequencing input: blood. These receptors all come from a man between 18 and 35 years old in good health. The CDR3 runs from the conserved cysteine through the conserved F or W. The order of the fields is clone size, J gene, D gene, V gene, CDR3 length, CDR3 DNA, CDR3 protein. The D gene is left open where the match is weak. Expanded clones get a size class; other rows say once, few or many, or leave the size out.

NA	TRBJ1-1	NA	TRBV20-1	12	TGCAGTGCTAGGCCGGGAGACACTGAAGCTTTCTTT	CSARPGDTEAFF
NA	TRBJ2-1	TRBD2	TRBV10-2	18	TGCGCCAGCAGTGAGCCTTTATGGCGGGGGAGCTCCTACAATGAGCAGTTCTTC	CASSEPLWRGSSYNEQFF
NA	TRBJ1-1	NA	TRBV24-1	12	TGTGCCACCAGTGATTTGGACACTGAAGCTTTCTTT	CATSDLDTEAFF
few	TRBJ2-3	TRBD1	TRBV20-1	17	TGCAGTGCTAGACCCCCTCGGGACAGGGCTAGCACAGATACGCAGTATTTT	CSARPPRDRASTDTQYF
NA	TRBJ2-2	NA	TRBV29-1	11	TGCAGCGTTCAGGGTGCCGGGGAGCTGTTTTTT	CSVQGAGELFF
NA	TRBJ2-7	TRBD1	TRBV7-9	14	TGTGCCAGCAGCACGACAGGGTACTCCTACGAGCAGTACTTC	CASSTTGYSYEQYF
NA	TRBJ1-5	NA	TRBV6-5	16	TGTGCCAGCAGTTCAGACCCAGGGACGGGGGATCAGCCCCAGCATTTT	CASSSDPGTGDQPQHF
many	TRBJ2-1	TRBD1	TRBV24-1	15	TGTGCCACCAGTGATTTGCCGGACAGGGGCAATGAGCAGTTCTTC	CATSDLPDRGNEQFF
few	TRBJ1-5	TRBD1	TRBV20-1	16	TGCAGTGCTAGACCCTCCCGACAGGGAGACGCTCAGCCCCAGCATTTT	CSARPSRQGDAQPQHF
NA	TRBJ1-3	NA	TRBV5-1	15	TGCGCCAGCAGCTTGGACGCAGGGGCTGGAAACACCATATATTTT	CASSLDAGAGNTIYF
NA	TRBJ2-1	TRBD2	TRBV7-6	16	TGTGCCAGCAGCCCCAGAGGCAAGCGGGGGTACAATGAGCAGTTCTTC	CASSPRGKRGYNEQFF
few	TRBJ1-2	NA	TRBV7-3	14	TGTGCCAGCAGCTTAAGGGCGGGGGGCGATGGCTACACCTTC	CASSLRAGGDGYTF
few	TRBJ2-1	NA	TRBV14	18	TGTGCCAGCAGCCAAGGATCCTACCACGCCATCTCCTACAATGAGCAGTTCTTC	CASSQGSYHAISYNEQFF
NA	TRBJ2-2	NA	TRBV10-3	13	TGTGCCATCATGACAACGAACACCGGGGAGCTGTTTTTT	CAIMTTNTGELFF
NA	TRBJ2-7	NA	TRBV5-1	14	TGCGCCAGCAGGGCGGGCCCAGGGGCCTACGAGCAGTACTTC	CASRAGPGAYEQYF
NA	TRBJ1-1	NA	TRBV5-1	14	TGCGCCAGCAGCCCAGGGTCGGCGAACACTGAAGCTTTCTTT	CASSPGSANTEAFF
few	TRBJ2-5	NA	TRBV7-9	15	TGTGCCAGCAGCTTAGAACCAAGGGGAGGAGAGACCCAGTACTTC	CASSLEPRGGETQYF
NA	TRBJ2-6	NA	TRBV5-1	18	TGCGCCAGCAGCCCATCCGGGACCGCGTACTCTGGGGCCAACGTCCTGACTTTC	CASSPSGTAYSGANVLTF
NA	TRBJ2-5	NA	TRBV7-2	19	TGTGCCAGCAGCTTAGCGGGTTCTGTTTTTGGGGGGCTCCTAGAGACCCAGTACTTC	CASSLAGSVFGGLLETQYF
few	TRBJ2-1	TRBD1	TRBV6-2/TRBV6-3	15	TGTGCCAGCAGACCGACAGGGAGTAATGGAAATGAGCAGTTCTTC	CASRPTGSNGNEQFF
NA	TRBJ2-2	NA	TRBV9	15	TGTGCCAGCAGCGTAGATGGGCTCGGCACCGGGGAGCTGTTTTTT	CASSVDGLGTGELFF
NA	TRBJ1-1	NA	TRBV27	13	TGTGCCAGCAGTTTATCGGCGCACACTGAAGCTTTCTTT	CASSLSAHTEAFF
NA	TRBJ2-7	NA	TRBV20-1	13	TGCAGTGCTGGCAGACAGGATCTGCCCGAGCAGTACTTC	CSAGRQDLPEQYF
NA	TRBJ2-3	TRBD2	TRBV5-5	15	TGTGCCAGCAGCTTGACCGGGGGGGCGTCAGATACGCAGTATTTT	CASSLTGGASDTQYF
NA	TRBJ1-1	NA	TRBV3-1	16	TGTGCCAGCAGCCAAGATGAAGAACAGCTGAACACTGAAGCTTTCTTT	CASSQDEEQLNTEAFF
few	TRBJ1-2	TRBD1	TRBV5-1	16	TGCGCCAGCAGCCCGGGACAGCCCTTTGTTAACTATGGCTACACCTTC	CASSPGQPFVNYGYTF
many	TRBJ2-7	NA	TRBV12-3/TRBV12-4	15	TGTGCCAGCAGTTTTCGGCTAGCAACCTACTACGAGCAGTACTTC	CASSFRLATYYEQYF
NA	TRBJ1-1	TRBD1	TRBV24-1	14	TGTGCCACCAGTGACTCGGACAGGGGGACTGAAGCTTTCTTT	CATSDSDRGTEAFF
few	TRBJ2-1	TRBD2	TRBV12-3/TRBV12-4	14	TGTGCCAGCCGTCCCAGCGGGGAATACAATGAGCAGTTCTTC	CASRPSGEYNEQFF
few	TRBJ2-7	TRBD1	TRBV20-1	16	TGCAGTGCTAGCCCACAAGCCAACAGGGGAGTGTACGAGCAGTACTTC	CSASPQANRGVYEQYF
many	TRBJ1-2	TRBD1	TRBV20-1	14	TGCAGTGCTAGAGTGGGATACAGGGGGGAGAGCTACACCTTC	CSARVGYRGESYTF
few	TRBJ1-1	NA	TRBV20-1	11	TGCAGTGCTGAGTTGAGCACTGAAGCTTTCTTT	CSAELSTEAFF
few	TRBJ2-3	TRBD1	TRBV6-5	18	TGTGCCAGCAGTTACTCGGTCCCGGGACAGGGGCCCACAGATACGCAGTATTTT	CASSYSVPGQGPTDTQYF
NA	TRBJ2-1	NA	TRBV20-1	14	TGCAGTGCTGTGGACAGTTGGGGGGCCAATGAGCAGTTCTTC	CSAVDSWGANEQFF
NA	TRBJ2-6	NA	TRBV9	16	TGTGCCAGCAGCGTCCTCACAGGGCCTGGGGCCAACGTCCCGACTTTC	CASSVLTGPGANVPTF
NA	TRBJ2-7	NA	TRBV7-8	16	TGTGCCAGCAGCTTAGCCCCCCAGGGGAGTTATTACGAGCAGTACTTC	CASSLAPQGSYYEQYF
NA	TRBJ2-4	NA	TRBV4-1	16	TGCGCCAGCAGCCAATCATTTGTGGGAGCCAAAAACATTCAGTACTTC	CASSQSFVGAKNIQYF
many	TRBJ2-7	NA	TRBV20-1	14	TGCAGTGCTAGAGGGGACTCAGGGGTTTACGAGCAGTACTTC	CSARGDSGVYEQYF
NA	TRBJ2-7	NA	TRBV21-1	18	TGTGCCAGCAGCAAAGGGGGGGCGGGGCGGAAACCCTCCTACGAGCAGTACTTC	CASSKGGAGRKPSYEQYF
NA	TRBJ1-5	NA	TRBV10-3	15	TGTGCCATCAGTGAGTCGGCTAGTAGCCCAGATACGCAGCATTTT	CAISESASSPDTQHF
many	TRBJ2-1	NA	TRBV20-1	13	TGCAGTGCTATCTTAGGGTCCTACAATGAGCAGTTCTTC	CSAILGSYNEQFF
many	TRBJ2-1	NA	TRBV7-2	15	TGTGCCAGCAGCTTGAGCAGGAGCTCCTACAATGAGCAGTTCTTC	CASSLSRSSYNEQFF
few	TRBJ2-7	NA	TRBV7-3	15	TGTGCCAGCAGCTTAAGCGATCTCCCTTACAATGAGCAGTACTTC	CASSLSDLPYNEQYF
NA	TRBJ2-1	NA	TRBV20-1	16	TGCAGTGCTAGAGATTTGGCAGGGGGGGTGTACAATGAGCAGTTCTTC	CSARDLAGGVYNEQFF
many	TRBJ2-7	NA	TRBV2	10	TGTGCCAGCAGTGGACAAACGCAGTACTTC	CASSGQTQYF
few	TRBJ2-5	NA	TRBV12-5	12	TGTGCTAGTGCGTGGGCGGGAGAGACCCAGTACTTC	CASAWAGETQYF
NA	TRBJ2-3	NA	TRBV12-3/TRBV12-4	16	TGTGCCAGCAGCCCTAGGGGGATTACTAGCACAGATGCGCAGTATTTT	CASSPRGITSTDAQYF
NA	TRBJ1-1	NA	TRBV20-1	17	TGCAGTGCTTTTACCCTACGGGACCGGACTTATGGTTATGAAGCTTTCTTT	CSAFTLRDRTYGYEAFF
NA	TRBJ1-1	NA	TRBV20-1	14	TGCAGTGCTACCGTATCCGGGAAGGGAACTGAAGCTTTCTTT	CSATVSGKGTEAFF
few	TRBJ1-1	NA	TRBV5-1	17	TGCGCCAGCAGCTTGGGGTTTGGGACCTCGGGGAGAGCTGAAGCTTTCTTT	CASSLGFGTSGRAEAFF
NA	TRBJ2-3	NA	TRBV7-8	17	TGTGCCAGCAGCTTAGAAAGGGTGCGAAAGAGCACAGATACGCAGTATTTT	CASSLERVRKSTDTQYF
few	TRBJ1-6	NA	TRBV3-1	14	TGTGCCAGCAGCCAAGGGGACGAGGGATCGCCCCTCCACTTT	CASSQGDEGSPLHF
few	TRBJ1-1	TRBD1	TRBV4-1	13	TGCGCCAGCAGCCAAGATTACAGGGGGGCGGCTTTCTTT	CASSQDYRGAAFF
NA	TRBJ1-4	NA	TRBV4-2	17	TGTGCCAGCAGCCAAGATCTCCGGGCTCACGGTAATGAAAAACTGTTTTTT	CASSQDLRAHGNEKLFF
NA	TRBJ1-6	NA	TRBV10-3	14	TGTGCCATCAGTGAGAGGACGCTCAATTCACCCCTCCACTTT	CAISERTLNSPLHF
NA	TRBJ2-1	NA	TRBV5-6	13	TGTGCCAGCAGCTTGGGTTGGCAAGAGACCCAGTTCTTC	CASSLGWQETQFF
many	TRBJ2-1	NA	TRBV20-1	14	TGCAGTGCTAGAGGACAGAAAACCTACAATGAGCAGTTCTTC	CSARGQKTYNEQFF
few	TRBJ2-5	NA	TRBV4-1	14	TGCGCCAGCAGCCAAGGGACTCTCCAAGAGACCCAGTACTTC	CASSQGTLQETQYF
NA	TRBJ2-1	NA	TRBV7-9	16	TGTGCCAGCAGCCGGACAGAAGAAAGCTCCTACAATGAGCGGTACTTC	CASSRTEESSYNERYF
NA	TRBJ2-1	TRBD2	TRBV29-1	16	TGCAGCGTTGGCCGCCGGGGGGGTGATGGGGCCAATGAGCGGTTCTTC	CSVGRRGGDGANERFF